The 17 T cell receptor beta chains below were found in one sample sequenced in a study of blood T cells in healthy people across ages. Combining a sample-barcoded 5' primer with a J-beta primer mix, a second PCR ran for about 6 to 11 cycles. TCRdb analysed the 5' RACE reads with MiXCR anew, one entry per CDR3 protein. The repertoire holds about 640,000 distinct CDR3 sequences, roughly 50% seen once, with over 30% in the top ten. The sequenced sample was blood. The receptor source for this set is a man aged 55 to 70 in good health.

The chain couples TRBV6-5 to TRBJ2-7; no clear D gene. This CDR3 has 16 amino acids. Germline V CDR1 and CDR2: MNHEY, SVGAGI. The V end lost 2 bases, the J end lost 0 bases, and 14 bases lay between the germline ends. CDR3 coding DNA: TGTGCCAGCAGTTACGTCTCAGGCCGGAACTCCTACGAGCAGTACTTC. Its translation is CASSYVSGRNSYEQYF.

Only one count was recorded for this clonotype. The chain employs TRBV9 and TRBJ2-1; 11 positions agree with TRBD2. CDR1 is SGDLS and CDR2 is YYNGEE in the germline V gene. With 2 bases clipped from V and 8 bases from J, the junction kept 9 bases outside the gene matches. There are 16 residues in the CDR3. CDR3 DNA: TGTGCCAGCAGCGTTAGCGGGGGGGCCTCTCAATATGAGCAGTTCTTC. Encoded protein: CASSVSGGASQYEQFF.

In its sample, this clonotype was seen a few times. The CDR3 DNA follows: TGCGCCAGCAGCACGGGACTAGCGGGGCGAGTAGGAGAGACCCAGTACTTC. Translated: CASSTGLAGRVGETQYF. The rearrangement links TRBV5-1 to TRBJ2-5; 13 nucleotides line up with TRBD2. V lost 4 bases and J lost 4; bases outside the gene matches: 10. The CDR3 length is 17 residues. Germline values: CDR1 SGHRS, CDR2 YFSETQ.

This clonotype was seen once. The J gene is TRBJ2-4, the V gene TRBV5-6, with TRBD1 matching 9 bases. Germline values: CDR1 SGHDT, CDR2 YYEEEE. Trimming removed 4 bases from V and 8 bases from J; junction bases left unmatched: 7. The CDR3 sequence is 14 residues long. DNA of the CDR3: TGTGCCAGCAGCCCGGGACAGGGCTTGGACATTCAGTACTTC. Residues: CASSPGQGLDIQYF.

The chain joins TRBV7-9 to TRBJ2-5; D unclear. The CDR3 loop spans 14 amino acids. Germline V gene lookup returns CDR1 SEHNR and CDR2 FQNEAQ (reference sequence). V was shortened by 5 bases and J by 3 bases, with 13 bases between the two germline ends. The CDR3 sequence is CASSPGLSKETQYF. The CDR3 bases are TGTGCCAGCAGCCCGGGCCTAAGTAAAGAGACCCAGTACTTC.

This chain uses TRBV24-1 with TRBJ2-3; D is uncertain. CDR3 length equals 14 residues. CDR1 is KGHDR and CDR2 is SFDVKD in the germline V gene. V gave up 4 bases and J gave up 6 bases, with 13 bases separating them. CDR3 DNA: TGTGCCACCAGTGAGAGGACCGGTCGGGATACGCAGTATTTT. Translation gives CATSERTGRDTQYF.

J is TRBJ2-5 and V is TRBV4-1; D gene uncertain. The CDR3 length is 15 residues. Germline V gives CDR1 MGHRA, CDR2 YSYEKL. V was trimmed by 4 bases and J by 4 bases, leaving 16 bases between them. The CDR3 bases are TGCGCCAGCAGCCGCGTAGGAGTATTTGGAGAGACCCAGTACTTC. Its protein product is CASSRVGVFGETQYF.

As DNA, the CDR3 is TGTGCCAGCAGCTTAGCGGAGCTAGGCCCCTTCTCTAAAGATACGCAGTATTTT. It codes for CASSLAELGPFSKDTQYF. J is TRBJ2-3 and V is TRBV7-9; unclear D gene. Germline V gives CDR1 SEHNR, CDR2 FQNEAQ (reference sequence). CDR3 length: 18 amino acids. The ends were cut back, 0 bases at V and 5 bases at J, with 21 bases in the middle.

This clonotype was seen more than once but under ten times. The V call is TRBV5-1, the J call TRBJ2-7, with 9 bases identical to TRBD2. With 0 bases clipped from V and 6 bases from J, the junction kept 10 bases outside the gene matches. This CDR3 comprises 16 residues. In germline, CDR1 is SGHRS, CDR2 YFSETQ. CDR3 residues: CASSLAPISGGPEQYF. Written as DNA, the CDR3 is TGCGCCAGCAGCTTGGCCCCCATTAGCGGGGGACCCGAGCAGTACTTC. Using reference TRBV5-1 and TRBJ2-7 for the parts outside the CDR3, the full variable domain is KAGVTQTPRYLIKTRGQQVTLSCSPISGHRSVSWYQQTPGQGLQFLFEYFSETQRNKGNFPGRFSGRQFSNSRSEMNVSTLELGDSALYLCASSLAPISGGPEQYFGPGTRLTVT.

The genes are TRBV7-9 and TRBJ2-5; D gene unclear. CDR1 is SEHNR and CDR2 is FQNEAQ in the germline V gene (reference sequence). The V end was cut by 5 bases, the J end by 1 base, with 11 bases between. The CDR3 has 14 amino acids. The CDR3, as DNA: TGTGCCAGCAGCCCACCGAACCTCCAAGAGACCCAGTACTTC. Amino acids: CASSPPNLQETQYF.

The genes are TRBV20-1 and TRBJ2-3, with 7 bases aligning to TRBD2. Germline lookup yields CDR1 DFQATT and CDR2 SNEGSKA (reference sequence). Trimming at V came to 6 bases and at J to 0 bases, leaving 6 bases not matched to a gene. The CDR3 is 14 residues long. CDR3: CSAIGTTSTDTQYF. The CDR3 DNA sequence: TGCAGTGCCATTGGGACTACAAGCACAGATACGCAGTATTTT.

This chain links TRBV4-1 with TRBJ2-1; D is uncertain. CDR1 is MGHRA and CDR2 is YSYEKL in the germline V gene. The CDR3 is 21 amino acids. V lost 4 bases to trimming and J lost 15 bases, with 43 bases between them. As DNA, the CDR3 is TGCGCCAGCAGCCCCTACGCCCTGGCAGGCCCATTCGATAGAATTCGCTTTTATCTGTTCTTC. Translation: CASSPYALAGPFDRIRFYLFF.

The chain carries TRBV28 and TRBJ1-4; D not resolved. V was shortened by 7 bases and J by 8 bases, with 17 bases between the two germline ends. The germline V gene has CDR1 MDHEN and CDR2 SYDVKM. This CDR3 spans 14 amino acids. This CDR3 is CASTPRQAGEKLFF. The DNA for the CDR3 is TGTGCCAGCACCCCGCGGCAGGCCGGGGAAAAACTGTTTTTT.

The chain couples TRBV10-2 to TRBJ1-1; 8 bases agree with TRBD1. Germline V lookup: CDR1 WSHSY, CDR2 SAAADI. J lost 4 bases, V lost 8 bases, and 6 bases had no gene match. This CDR3 region has 13 residues. The CDR3 is CASLRTGLTEAFF. CDR3 sequence (DNA): TGCGCCAGCCTGAGGACAGGGCTCACTGAAGCTTTCTTT.

This clonotype occurred a few times. The rearrangement joins TRBV7-2 to TRBJ2-6, with 7 bases fitting TRBD1. The trim removed 5 bases at V and 7 bases at J, leaving 5 bases unmatched. Germline V gene data show CDR1 as SGHTA and CDR2 as FQGNSA. CDR3 length: 14 residues. The CDR3: CASSLTGSANVLTF. The DNA of the CDR3 is TGTGCCAGCAGCCTGACAGGGTCCGCCAACGTCCTGACTTTC.

The chain links TRBV18 to TRBJ2-5; no clear D gene. Germline V gives CDR1 KGHSH, CDR2 LQKENI. The CDR3 runs 15 residues. V was shortened by 0 bases and J by 1 base, with 9 bases between the two germline ends. CDR3 amino acids: CASSPPGTPQETQYF. CDR3 coding DNA: TGTGCCAGCTCACCACCGGGCACTCCCCAAGAGACCCAGTACTTC.

Only one count was recorded for this clonotype. The genes are TRBV7-2 and TRBJ2-7; D ambiguous. Between the trimmed V and J ends, which lost 1 base and 2 bases, there was a span of 12 bases. Germline V lookup: CDR1 SGHTA, CDR2 FQGNSA. The CDR3 is made up of 15 amino acids. The CDR3: CASSLGGDITYEQYF. CDR3 in DNA: TGTGCCAGCAGCTTAGGAGGCGACATTACCTACGAGCAGTACTTC. The whole variable domain, remainder taken from reference TRBV7-2 and TRBJ2-7, is GAGVSQSPSNKVTEKGKDVELRCDPISGHTALYWYRQSLGQGLEFLIYFQGNSAPDKSGLPSDRFSAERTGGSVSTLTIQRTQQEDSAVYLCASSLGGDITYEQYFGPGTRLTVT.